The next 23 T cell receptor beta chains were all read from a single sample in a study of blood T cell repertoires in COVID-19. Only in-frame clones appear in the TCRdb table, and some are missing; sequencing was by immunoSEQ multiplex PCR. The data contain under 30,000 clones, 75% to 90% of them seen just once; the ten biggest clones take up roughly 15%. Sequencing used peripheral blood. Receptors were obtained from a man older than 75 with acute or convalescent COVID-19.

The CDR3: CASSFLYNEQFF. The CDR3 nucleotides read TGTGCCAGCAGCTTCCTCTACAATGAGCAGTTCTTC. This chain uses TRBV7-2 with TRBJ2-1, with D unresolved. V lost 3 bases and J 3 bases, leaving 3 bases between the germline ends. Germline CDR1 SGHTA, CDR2 FQGNSA. The CDR3 sequence is 12 residues long.

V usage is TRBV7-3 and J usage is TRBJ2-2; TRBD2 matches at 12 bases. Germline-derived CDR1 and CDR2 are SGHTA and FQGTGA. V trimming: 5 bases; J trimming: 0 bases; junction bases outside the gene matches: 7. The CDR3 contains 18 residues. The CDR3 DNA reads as TGTGCCAGCAGCCTCTCTAGCGGGGGGGTTTCGAACACCGGGGAGCTGTTTTTT. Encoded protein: CASSLSSGGVSNTGELFF.

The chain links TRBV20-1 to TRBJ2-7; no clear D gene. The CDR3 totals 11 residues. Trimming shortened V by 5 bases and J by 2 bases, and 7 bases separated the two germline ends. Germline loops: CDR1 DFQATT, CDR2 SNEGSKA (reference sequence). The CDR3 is CSAQSPYEQYF. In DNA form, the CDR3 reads TGCAGTGCTCAGTCCCCCTACGAGCAGTACTTC.

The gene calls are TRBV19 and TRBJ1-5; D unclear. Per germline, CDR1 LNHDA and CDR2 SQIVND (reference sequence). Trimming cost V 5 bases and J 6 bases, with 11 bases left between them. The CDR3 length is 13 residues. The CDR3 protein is CASSAGLSQPQHF. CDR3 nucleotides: TGTGCCAGTAGTGCGGGGTTGAGTCAGCCCCAGCATTTT.

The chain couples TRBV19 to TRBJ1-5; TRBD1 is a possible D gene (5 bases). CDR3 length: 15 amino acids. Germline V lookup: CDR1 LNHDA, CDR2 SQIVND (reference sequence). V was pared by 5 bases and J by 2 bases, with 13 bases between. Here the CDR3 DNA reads TGTGCCAGTAGTGGGAGGGGAAATGGCAATCAGCCCCAGCATTTT. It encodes CASSGRGNGNQPQHF.

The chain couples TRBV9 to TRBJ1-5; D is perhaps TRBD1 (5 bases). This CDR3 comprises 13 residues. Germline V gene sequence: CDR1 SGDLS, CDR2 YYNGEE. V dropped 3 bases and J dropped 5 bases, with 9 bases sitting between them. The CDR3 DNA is TGTGCCAGCAGCGCGGACATCTATCAGCCCCAGCATTTT. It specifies CASSADIYQPQHF.

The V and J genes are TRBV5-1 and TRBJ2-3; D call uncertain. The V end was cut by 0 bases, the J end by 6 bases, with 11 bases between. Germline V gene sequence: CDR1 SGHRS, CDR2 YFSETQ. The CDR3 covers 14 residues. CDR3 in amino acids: CASSLGARMDTQYF. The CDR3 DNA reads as TGCGCCAGCAGCTTGGGAGCTCGTATGGATACGCAGTATTTT.

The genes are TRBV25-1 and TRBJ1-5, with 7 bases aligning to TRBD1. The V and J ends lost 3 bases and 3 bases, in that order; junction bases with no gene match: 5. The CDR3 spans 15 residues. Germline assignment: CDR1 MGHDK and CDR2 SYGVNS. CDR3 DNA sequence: TGTGCCAGCAGTGAGTCCGGGACAGACAATCAGCCCCAGCATTTT. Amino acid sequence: CASSESGTDNQPQHF.

CDR3 sequence reads: CASSLGGGGGTEAFF. CDR3 in DNA: TGTGCCAGCAGCCTTGGAGGTGGCGGGGGCACTGAAGCTTTCTTT. The V gene is TRBV4-2, the J gene TRBJ1-1, with D tentatively TRBD1 (5 bases). Germline CDR1 LGHNA, CDR2 YNFKEQ. Trimming took off 4 bases at V and 4 bases at J, with 16 bases between the two ends. The CDR3 has 15 residues.

In nucleotides, the CDR3 is TGTGCCAGCAGTTACAAGGGGGAGACAGATACGCAGTATTTT. Translation gives CASSYKGETDTQYF. V gene TRBV6-5 combines with J gene TRBJ2-3, with D maybe TRBD1 (6 bases). Trimming took 2 bases from V and 3 from J, leaving 9 bases between them. Germline V lookup: CDR1 MNHEY, CDR2 SVGAGI. This CDR3 comprises 14 residues.

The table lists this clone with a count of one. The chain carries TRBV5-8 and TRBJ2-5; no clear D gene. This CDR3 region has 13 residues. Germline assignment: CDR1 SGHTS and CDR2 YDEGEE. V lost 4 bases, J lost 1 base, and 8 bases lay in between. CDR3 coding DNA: TGTGCCAGCAGCATTGACTTCCAAGAGACCCAGTACTTC. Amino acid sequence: CASSIDFQETQYF.

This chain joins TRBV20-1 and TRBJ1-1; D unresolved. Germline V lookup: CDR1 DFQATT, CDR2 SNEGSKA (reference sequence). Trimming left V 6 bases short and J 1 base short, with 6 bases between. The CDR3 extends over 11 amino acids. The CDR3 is CSAGENTEAFF. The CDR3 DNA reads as TGCAGTGCCGGGGAGAACACTGAAGCTTTCTTT.

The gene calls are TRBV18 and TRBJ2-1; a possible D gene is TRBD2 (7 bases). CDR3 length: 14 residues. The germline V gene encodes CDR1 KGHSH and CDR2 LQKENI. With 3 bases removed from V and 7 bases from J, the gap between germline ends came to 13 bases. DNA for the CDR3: TGTGCCAGCTCACCCCACGGGGGGCCGAATGAGCAGTTCTTC. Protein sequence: CASSPHGGPNEQFF.

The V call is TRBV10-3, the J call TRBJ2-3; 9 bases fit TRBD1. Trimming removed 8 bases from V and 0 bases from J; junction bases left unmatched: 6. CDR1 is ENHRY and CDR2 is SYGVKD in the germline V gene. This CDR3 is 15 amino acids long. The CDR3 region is CAIGGGTGSTDTQYF. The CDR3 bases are TGTGCCATCGGTGGGGGGACAGGGAGCACAGATACGCAGTATTTT.

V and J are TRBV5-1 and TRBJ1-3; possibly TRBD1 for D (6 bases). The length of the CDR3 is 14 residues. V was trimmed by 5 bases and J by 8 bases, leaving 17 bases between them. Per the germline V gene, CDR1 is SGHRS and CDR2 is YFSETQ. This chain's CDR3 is CASSLGRGADTIYF. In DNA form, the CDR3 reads TGCGCCAGCAGTCTGGGTCGGGGGGCAGACACCATATATTTT.

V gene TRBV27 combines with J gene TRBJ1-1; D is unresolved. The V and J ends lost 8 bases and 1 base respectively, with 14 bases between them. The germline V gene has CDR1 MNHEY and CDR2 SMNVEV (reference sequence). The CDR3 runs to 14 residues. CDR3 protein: CASQAYSENTEAFF. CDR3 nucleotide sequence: TGTGCCAGCCAAGCCTACAGTGAGAACACTGAAGCTTTCTTT.

In DNA form, the CDR3 reads TGTGCCAGCAGCAGGGGGGACAGTTCCTACGAGCAGTACTTC. The encoded protein is CASSRGDSSYEQYF. This chain connects TRBV9 to TRBJ2-7, with TRBD1 as a possible D gene (7 bases). Germline CDR1 reads SGDLS; CDR2 reads YYNGEE. The CDR3 runs 14 residues. Between the trimmed V and J ends, which lost 4 bases and 1 base, there was a span of 12 bases.

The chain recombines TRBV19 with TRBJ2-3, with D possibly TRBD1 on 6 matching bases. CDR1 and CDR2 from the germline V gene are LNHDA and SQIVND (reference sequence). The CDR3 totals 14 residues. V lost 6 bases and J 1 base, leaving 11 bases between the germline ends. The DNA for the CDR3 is TGTGCCAGTAGCGACCGACAGGGCACAGATACGCAGTATTTT. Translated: CASSDRQGTDTQYF.

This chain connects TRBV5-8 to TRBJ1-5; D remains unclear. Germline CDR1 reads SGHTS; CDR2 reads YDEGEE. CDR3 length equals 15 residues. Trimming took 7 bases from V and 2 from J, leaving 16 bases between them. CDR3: CASGRGQVGNQPQHF. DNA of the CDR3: TGTGCCAGCGGTCGTGGGCAGGTGGGCAATCAGCCCCAGCATTTT.

The CDR3 loop is CASGAGGEENTIYF. CDR3 nucleotide sequence: TGCGCCAGCGGCGCAGGGGGCGAGGAAAACACCATATATTTT. The chain combines TRBV5-1 with TRBJ1-3; 8 bases are shared with TRBD1. The CDR3 length is 14 residues. The V and J ends lost 7 bases and 6 bases, in that order; junction bases with no gene match: 9. The germline V gene has CDR1 SGHRS and CDR2 YFSETQ.

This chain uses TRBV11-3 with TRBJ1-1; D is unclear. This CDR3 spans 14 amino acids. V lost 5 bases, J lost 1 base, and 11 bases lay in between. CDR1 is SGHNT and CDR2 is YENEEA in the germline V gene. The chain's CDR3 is CASSPNSGNTEAFF. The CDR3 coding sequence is TGTGCCAGCAGCCCGAACAGTGGGAACACTGAAGCTTTCTTT.

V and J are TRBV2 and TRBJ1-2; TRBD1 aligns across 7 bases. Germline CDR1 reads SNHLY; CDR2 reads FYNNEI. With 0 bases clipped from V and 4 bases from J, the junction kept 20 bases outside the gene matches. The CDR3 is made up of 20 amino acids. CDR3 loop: CASSEAPGDSIVLLPYGYTF. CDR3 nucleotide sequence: TGTGCCAGCAGTGAAGCACCCGGGGACAGTATAGTCCTTTTGCCCTATGGCTACACCTTC.

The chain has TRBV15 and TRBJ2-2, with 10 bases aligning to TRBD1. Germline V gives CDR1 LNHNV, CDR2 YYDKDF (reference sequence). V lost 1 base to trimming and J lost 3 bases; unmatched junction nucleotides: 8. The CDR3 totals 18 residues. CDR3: CATSRGDQDRGDTGELFF. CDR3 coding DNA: TGTGCCACCAGCAGAGGAGATCAGGACAGGGGGGACACCGGGGAGCTGTTTTTT.